The 30 T cell receptor beta chains given below trace back to one sample, sequenced in a study of siplizumab effects on memory and regulatory T cells. The table came from immunoSEQ multiplex PCR; TCRdb's copy has only in-frame clones and leaves some out. There are about 100,000 clones in the sample; 75% to 95% occur only once, and about 0.15% lies in the top ten. Sample: CD4+ T cells sorted from blood. The receptors here all came from a human donor in good health.

V gene TRBV10-3 combines with J gene TRBJ2-7; 7 bases match TRBD2. Trimming removed 2 bases from V and 2 bases from J; junction bases left unmatched: 9. The germline V gene has CDR1 ENHRY and CDR2 SYGVKD. The CDR3 has 16 residues. In DNA, the CDR3 is TGTGCCATCAGTGAGCCCGGGGGGAAGCGGACCTACGAGCAGTACTTC. Amino acid sequence: CAISEPGGKRTYEQYF.

V and J are TRBV7-2 and TRBJ1-2; 8 bases map to TRBD1. In germline, CDR1 is SGHTA, CDR2 FQGNSA. There are 12 residues in the CDR3. V gave up 2 bases and J gave up 8 bases; unmatched junction bases: 1. The CDR3: CASSLRTGGYTF. The CDR3 coding sequence is TGTGCCAGCAGCTTAAGGACAGGGGGCTACACCTTC.

The gene calls are TRBV6-1 and TRBJ1-1; 7 positions match TRBD1. Germline CDR1 reads MNHNS; CDR2 reads SASEGT. The CDR3 is 14 residues long. The V and J ends lost 11 bases and 3 bases, in that order; junction bases with no gene match: 12. Written as DNA, the CDR3 is TGTGCCGCCATGCGGACAGGCGGGTACACTGAAGCTTTCTTT. It encodes CAAMRTGGYTEAFF.

The chain joins TRBV4-1 to TRBJ2-3; D might be TRBD2 (6 bases). The germline CDR1 and CDR2 sequences are MGHRA and YSYEKL. The CDR3 has 15 residues. V lost 2 bases, J lost 2 bases, and 11 bases lay in between. The CDR3 reads CASSQRELDTDTQYF. The CDR3 nucleotides read TGCGCCAGCAGCCAACGGGAGCTGGACACAGATACGCAGTATTTT.

This clone was seen once. This chain connects TRBV27 to TRBJ1-6; 8 bases fit TRBD1. From germline, CDR1 is MNHEY and CDR2 SMNVEV (reference sequence). The CDR3 extends over 15 amino acids. V was clipped by 2 bases and J by 5 bases; unmatched bases: 2. This chain's CDR3 is CASSLGTGNNSPLHF. The CDR3 bases are TGTGCCAGCAGTTTAGGGACAGGCAATAATTCACCCCTCCACTTT.

The V gene is TRBV19, the J gene TRBJ2-3; 8 bases map to TRBD2. There are 14 residues in the CDR3. Germline CDR1 reads LNHDA; CDR2 reads SQIVND (reference sequence). The V gene end was trimmed by 7 bases and the J gene end by 2 bases; junction bases not matched to a gene: 5. CDR3 DNA: TGTGCCAGTACACGGCGGGGGGACACAGATACGCAGTATTTT. Its translation is CASTRRGDTDTQYF.

The chain carries TRBV5-6 and TRBJ2-3; no reliable D call. The ends were cut back, 3 bases at V and 2 bases at J, with 16 bases in the middle. This CDR3 comprises 16 residues. CDR1 is SGHDT and CDR2 is YYEEEE in the germline V gene. The CDR3 spells CASSYGDLLSTDTQYF. In nucleotides, the CDR3 is TGTGCCAGCAGCTACGGCGACTTACTCTCCACAGATACGCAGTATTTT.

CDR3 amino acids: CASSVEASGNYEQYF. DNA for the CDR3: TGTGCCAGCAGCGTAGAGGCTAGCGGTAATTACGAGCAGTACTTC. This chain connects TRBV9 to TRBJ2-7; 7 bases agree with TRBD2. J lost 4 bases, V lost 0 bases, and 7 bases had no gene match. This CDR3 has 15 amino acids. Germline loops: CDR1 SGDLS, CDR2 YYNGEE.

This chain links TRBV10-2 with TRBJ2-2, with D hard to call. The CDR3 has 15 residues. V lost 1 base and J 2 bases, leaving 8 bases between the germline ends. Per the germline V gene, CDR1 is WSHSY and CDR2 is SAAADI. CDR3 DNA: TGCGCCAGCAGTGAGTTGGGCCTCAACACCGGGGAGCTGTTTTTT. Protein sequence: CASSELGLNTGELFF.

The V and J genes are TRBV11-2 and TRBJ2-1, with TRBD1 matching over 7 bases. Germline V gene sequence: CDR1 SGHAT, CDR2 FQNNGV. This CDR3 region has 16 residues. Losses at the gene ends were 0 bases for V and 6 bases for J; bases not matched to a gene: 8. Written as DNA, the CDR3 is TGTGCCAGCAGCTTAGAAAAGGGACAGTACCTCAATGAGCAGTTCTTC. It specifies CASSLEKGQYLNEQFF.

This clone was picked up one time. The chain joins TRBV7-9 to TRBJ2-3; D is uncertain. Looked up from germline, CDR1 is SEHNR and CDR2 is FQNEAQ (reference sequence). CDR3 length: 12 amino acids. V was trimmed by 3 bases and J by 2 bases, leaving 3 bases between them. This CDR3 is CASSLDTDTQYF. The CDR3 DNA is TGTGCCAGCAGCTTGGACACAGATACGCAGTATTTT.

This chain uses TRBV5-5 with TRBJ1-1, with unresolved D. Germline V CDR1 and CDR2: SGHKS, YYEKEE (reference sequence). Trimming took 0 bases from V and 5 from J, leaving 17 bases between them. This CDR3 region has 16 residues. This chain's CDR3 is CASSLGALGAGTEAFF. The CDR3 DNA follows: TGTGCCAGCAGCTTGGGGGCGCTGGGCGCGGGGACTGAAGCTTTCTTT.

The chain couples TRBV6-4 to TRBJ2-5; no reliable D call. Germline CDR1 and CDR2: MRHNA and SNTAGT. This CDR3 has 13 residues. The V end was cut by 6 bases, the J end by 5 bases, with 13 bases between. DNA for the CDR3: TGTGCCAGCAGCCCCAGACAAGGGGAGACCCAGTACTTC. Its translation is CASSPRQGETQYF.

This clone was found once. V and J are TRBV19 and TRBJ1-2; 7 bases map to TRBD1. CDR3 length: 15 residues. Germline assignment: CDR1 LNHDA and CDR2 SQIVND (reference sequence). Trimming removed 4 bases from V and 4 bases from J; junction bases left unmatched: 9. For the CDR3, the DNA is TGTGCCAGTAGTAGCTCAGGGGGATTCTTCTATGGCTACACCTTC. Translated, it gives CASSSSGGFFYGYTF.

This sequence joins TRBV6-1 and TRBJ2-5, with D perhaps TRBD1 or TRBD2 (6 bases each). The CDR3 has 15 residues. Germline V CDR1 and CDR2: MNHNS, SASEGT. With 3 bases removed from V and 5 bases from J, the gap between germline ends came to 16 bases. The CDR3 region has the DNA TGTGCCAGCAGTGATGGGTGGGGGGCTTTTGAGACCCAGTACTTC. Its translation: CASSDGWGAFETQYF.

The genes are TRBV4-2 and TRBJ2-7; TRBD2 agrees at 10 bases. CDR1 is LGHNA, CDR2 YNFKEQ, per germline. This CDR3 region has 18 residues. With V trimmed by 0 bases and J by 2 bases, 10 bases remained unmatched. The CDR3 here is CASSQEASGGPNTYEQYF. The CDR3 DNA sequence: TGTGCCAGCAGCCAAGAGGCTAGCGGGGGCCCTAACACCTACGAGCAGTACTTC.

This clone was recorded once. The J gene is TRBJ2-7, the V gene TRBV7-8; the D gene is possibly TRBD2 (7 bases). The CDR3 sequence is 17 residues long. Germline CDR1 and CDR2: SGHVS and FQNEAQ. The germline V and J ends were trimmed by 5 bases and 3 bases, with 23 bases remaining between them. CDR3 sequence (DNA): TGTGCCAGCAGCCGGAGGGCGTTAGGGGGGGGAAGCTACGAGCAGTACTTC. This encodes CASSRRALGGGSYEQYF.

The V gene is TRBV27, the J gene TRBJ1-1; TRBD1 agrees at 12 bases. Germline V gene data show CDR1 as MNHEY and CDR2 as SMNVEV (reference sequence). The length of the CDR3 is 15 residues. Trimming took 6 bases from V and 5 from J; bases not matched to a gene: 7. In DNA, the CDR3 is TGTGCCAGCAGCTGGGACAGGGGGCCGGGAACTGAAGCTTTCTTT. This encodes CASSWDRGPGTEAFF.

The chain is built from TRBV5-4 and TRBJ1-3; a weak D match, TRBD1 (6 bases). The CDR3 has 15 amino acids. Deletions cut 4 bases from V and 2 bases from J, with 13 bases between. Germline V CDR1 and CDR2: SGHNT, YYREEE (reference sequence). The CDR3 DNA follows: TGTGCCAGCAGCGGAAACAGGGAAACTGGAAACACCATATATTTT. Encoded protein: CASSGNRETGNTIYF.

The rearrangement links TRBV7-9 to TRBJ1-1; the match to TRBD1 covers 10 bases. CDR1 and CDR2 from the germline V gene are SEHNR and FQNEAQ (reference sequence). J was trimmed by 4 bases and V by 2 bases; bases with no gene match: 4. CDR3 length: 15 residues. DNA for the CDR3: TGTGCCAGCAGCTTACGGACAGGGGGGACCACTGAAGCTTTCTTT. Encoded protein: CASSLRTGGTTEAFF.

V is TRBV6-5 and J is TRBJ1-5, with D perhaps matching TRBD1 (6 bases). The CDR3 contains 14 residues. Germline CDR1 MNHEY, CDR2 SVGAGI. V was pared by 4 bases and J by 9 bases, with 16 bases between. The CDR3, as DNA: TGTGCCAGCAGTTTTGGGGGGCCGGAGCTGCCCCAGCATTTT. Amino acids: CASSFGGPELPQHF.

V gene TRBV9 combines with J gene TRBJ1-1; TRBD1 matches at 8 bases. The V and J ends lost 4 bases and 4 bases, in that order; junction bases with no gene match: 9. Germline V gene lookup returns CDR1 SGDLS and CDR2 YYNGEE. The CDR3 consists of 15 residues. CDR3 loop: CASSSLQGGGTEAFF. The CDR3 bases are TGTGCCAGCAGCAGCCTACAGGGGGGTGGCACTGAAGCTTTCTTT.

V is TRBV4-2 and J is TRBJ2-1; 9 nucleotides agree with TRBD2. The CDR3 runs to 16 residues. Germline loops: CDR1 LGHNA, CDR2 YNFKEQ. The ends lost 0 bases at V and 4 bases at J; junction bases unmatched: 4. The CDR3, as DNA: TGTGCCAGCAGCCAAGAGGAGCGGGGGGATTACAATGAGCAGTTCTTC. Translation gives CASSQEERGDYNEQFF.

DNA of the CDR3: TGTGCCTGGAGTGTCAGGGACTACGAGCAGTACTTC. It encodes CAWSVRDYEQYF. The rearrangement links TRBV30 to TRBJ2-7, with a weak D call TRBD1 (5 bases). In germline, CDR1 is GTSNPN, CDR2 SVGIG (reference sequence). The CDR3 totals 12 residues. V was cut by 0 bases and J by 3 bases, with 6 bases left in between.

This chain's CDR3 is CASSLGQGSRKLFF. DNA for the CDR3: TGCGCCAGCAGCTTGGGCCAGGGTAGCCGAAAACTGTTTTTT. The rearrangement joins TRBV5-1 to TRBJ1-4; TRBD1 is a possible D gene (5 bases). This CDR3 has 14 amino acids. The V and J ends lost 0 bases and 10 bases respectively, with 13 bases between them. From germline, CDR1 is SGHRS and CDR2 YFSETQ.

CDR3 coding DNA: TGTGCCAGCAGCACCCGCGGGGGGACGGGGGTCTACGAGCAGTACTTC. The encoded protein is CASSTRGGTGVYEQYF. This sequence joins TRBV5-4 and TRBJ2-7, with 8 bases lining up with TRBD2. V lost 4 bases to trimming and J lost 3 bases; unmatched junction nucleotides: 12. The CDR3 covers 16 residues. Germline V gene sequence: CDR1 SGHNT, CDR2 YYREEE (reference sequence).

The V and J genes are TRBV7-3 and TRBJ2-3; 11 positions match TRBD2. The length of the CDR3 is 18 residues. Looked up from germline, CDR1 is SGHTA and CDR2 is FQGTGA. Trimming at V came to 5 bases and at J to 1 base, leaving 11 bases not matched to a gene. The CDR3 loop reads CASSEYGELAGGTDTQYF. In DNA, the CDR3 is TGTGCCAGCAGCGAATACGGCGAACTAGCGGGGGGCACAGATACGCAGTATTTT.

This rearrangement joins TRBV5-1 to TRBJ1-6; 7 bases align to TRBD1. The CDR3 runs 16 residues. The V and J ends lost 0 bases and 9 bases, in that order; junction bases with no gene match: 9. The V gene's germline CDR1 is SGHRS and CDR2 YFSETQ. For the CDR3, the DNA is TGCGCCAGCAGCTTGGAGGGAGGGGGCACCTCTTCACCCCTCCACTTT. Amino acid sequence: CASSLEGGGTSSPLHF. Drawing the rest from reference TRBV5-1 and TRBJ1-6, the complete variable domain is KAGVTQTPRYLIKTRGQQVTLSCSPISGHRSVSWYQQTPGQGLQFLFEYFSETQRNKGNFPGRFSGRQFSNSRSEMNVSTLELGDSALYLCASSLEGGGTSSPLHFGNGTRLTVT.

The J gene is TRBJ1-3, the V gene TRBV9, with TRBD1 identical over 7 bases. V trimming: 4 bases; J trimming: 0 bases; junction bases outside the gene matches: 4. The CDR3 runs 15 residues. CDR1 is SGDLS, CDR2 YYNGEE, per germline. The CDR3: CASSTTGVSGNTIYF. Here the CDR3 DNA reads TGTGCCAGCAGCACCACAGGGGTCTCTGGAAACACCATATATTTT. Combining the CDR3 with reference TRBV9 and TRBJ1-3 gives the whole variable domain DSGVTQTPKHLITATGQRVTLRCSPRSGDLSVYWYQQSLDQGLQFLIQYYNGEERAKGNILERFSAQQFPDLHSELNLSSLELGDSALYFCASSTTGVSGNTIYFGEGSWLTVV.

The chain combines TRBV15 with TRBJ1-1; D gene uncertain. The germline V gene encodes CDR1 LNHNV and CDR2 YYDKDF (reference sequence). The V end lost 8 bases, the J end lost 0 bases, and 10 bases lay between the germline ends. CDR3 length equals 13 residues. In DNA, the CDR3 is TGTGCCACCTCCCGAGCGGTGAACACTGAAGCTTTCTTT. The encoded protein is CATSRAVNTEAFF.